This TCR beta chain was sequenced for a study of T cells in Graves' hyperthyroidism and ophthalmopathy (dated by TCRdb to between 2018 and 2020). Looking at the study overall: Peripheral blood samples were taken at the time of initial diagnosis, prior to any treatment. The roughly 91 discovery patients were randomly divided into training and test sets at a 7:3 ratio. After sampling, hyperthyroidism patients received methimazole starting at 30 mg daily, and ophthalmopathy patients received high-dose intravenous methylprednisolone. The paper reports TCR Vbeta CDR3 sequencing of 140 or so peripheral blood samples: approximately 41 ophthalmopathy, about 75 hyperthyroidism and around 17 progressor patients. In over five Graves' hyperthyroidism patients, the study also compared T-cell repertoires from thyroid tissue with T-cell repertoires from blood. Prospective prediction of ophthalmopathy was tested in an independent validation cohort of 18 hyperthyroidism patients and 17 patients who later progressed to ophthalmopathy. To identify TCR V-J signatures that set the groups apart, the researchers used a discovery cohort of 100 patients, made up of under 50 with Graves' ophthalmopathy and some 58 with stable Graves' hyperthyroidism.

This clonotype was seen repeatedly, ten times or more. Its antigen target is currently unknown. No base qualities exist here, and no much larger clone lies one base off it. Overall study outcomes, separate from this receptor: No statistical method was used to set the sample size in advance, and investigators knew the group allocation. A 13 V-J signature model separated ophthalmopathy from stable hyperthyroidism, with 87.88% sensitivity and 81.08% specificity in cross-validation and 80%/75% in testing. In validation, the model predicted progression to ophthalmopathy with just under 71% sensitivity and 72% to 85% specificity, a median of 6.5 months before onset. Blood samples also contained most of the expanded thyroid clonotypes (frequency above 0.001), which suggests that blood repertoires may reflect thyroid immune responses.

The TCR beta CDR3 regions were amplified from the RNA transcripts. The first round of RT-PCR for the TCR CDR3 was performed with the HTBI primer set and the Qiagen OneStep RT-PCR kit. A second multiplex PCR round built the libraries, followed by size selection and purification. Libraries were sequenced paired-end with 100 bp reads on an Illumina HiSeq2000. Regarding the original processing steps: SOAPnuke was used to process the raw data, throwing out any read that contained adapters or uncalled bases, had a mean Phred below 15, or lacked an exact constant-primer or identifier match. High-quality paired reads were merged using COPE v1.2.5, and each unique nucleotide sequence was defined as a clonotype. Clonotypes were aligned to IMGT TRBV, TRBD and TRBJ reference segments using MiTCR v1.1. The analysis was restricted to V-J combinations with a frequency above 0.0001, which together covered just over 99% of the repertoires. A TCS score was defined as the ratio between F50 (clonal expansion) and ExV (chaos), using BLOSUM62-based TCRdist between CDR3 peptides within each V-J. Welch's t-statistics and random forest reduced some 510 V-J features to 10 to 15, which were used in a naive Bayes classifier (R e1071). TCRdb took the public reads, trimmed them with fastp at Q25, ran MiXCR for clone calling and kept in-frame beta chains. CDR3 protein duplicates are merged, each entry listing the most common genes and DNA. The V and J calls were determined by TCRdb, not by the authors. The sample contains roughly 170,000 distinct CDR3 sequences, about 18% of them found a single time. The ten largest clones represent 25% to 35% of the sample.

Stable Graves' hyperthyroidism was defined as the absence of progression to ophthalmopathy over 18 months of follow-up. The hyperthyroidism patients were between 18 and 65 years old and newly diagnosed, with a disease duration of less than 2 months. Patients with uncontrolled infections, other autoimmune diseases, pregnancy or lactation were excluded. Diagnoses were based on clinical symptoms, serum thyroxine and TRAb, thyroid ultrasound and orbital computed tomography. PBMCs were isolated from around 10 ml of fresh peripheral blood by Ficoll-Paque density gradient centrifugation. Total RNA was extracted using Trizol reagent, and RNA quality was assessed on an Agilent 2100 Bioanalyzer. Taken from the germline V gene (reference sequence), the CDR1 and CDR2 loops are LNHDA and SQIVND. There are 14 amino acids in the CDR3, from cysteine to phenylalanine inclusive. The entry retains the CDR3 DNA only, 42 bases that are in frame from base 1. The junction shows trimming of 3 bases on V and 3 bases on J, and the gene matches do not reach 3 bases of it.

The receptor's source is a woman in her fifties or sixties with Graves' hyperthyroidism. The chain couples TRBV19 to TRBJ1-2; 8 bases in the junction line up with TRBD1. The sequenced material came from blood. In nucleotides, the sequence is TGTGCCAGTAGTATTGGGACAGGTGACTATGGCTACACCTTC. Translation gives CASSIGTGDYGYTF.